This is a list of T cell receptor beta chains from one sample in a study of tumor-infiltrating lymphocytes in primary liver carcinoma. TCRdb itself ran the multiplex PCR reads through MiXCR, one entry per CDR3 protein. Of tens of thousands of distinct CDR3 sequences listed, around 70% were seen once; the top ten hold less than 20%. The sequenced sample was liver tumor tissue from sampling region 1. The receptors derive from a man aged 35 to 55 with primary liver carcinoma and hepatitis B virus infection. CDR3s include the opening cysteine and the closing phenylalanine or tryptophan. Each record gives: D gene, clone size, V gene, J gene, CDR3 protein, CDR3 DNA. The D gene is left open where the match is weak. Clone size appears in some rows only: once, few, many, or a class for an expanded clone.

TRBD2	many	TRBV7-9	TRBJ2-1	CASSSLWIAGVNNEQFF	TGTGCCAGCAGCTCCCTCTGGATAGCGGGAGTTAACAATGAGCAGTTCTTC
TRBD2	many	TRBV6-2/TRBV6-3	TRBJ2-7	CASRPGTSGAYEQYF	TGTGCCAGCAGACCCGGGACTAGCGGGGCGTACGAGCAGTACTTC
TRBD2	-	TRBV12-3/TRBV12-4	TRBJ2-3	CTSNKLARGEDTQYF	TGTACCAGCAATAAACTAGCGAGAGGAGAAGATACGCAGTATTTT
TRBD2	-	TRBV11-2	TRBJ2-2	CASSLVSLAGTGALFF	TGTGCTAGCAGCTTAGTGTCGCTAGCGGGAACCGGGGCGCTGTTTTTT
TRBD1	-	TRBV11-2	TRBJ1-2	CASSQGGHAYGYTF	TGTGCCAGCAGCCAGGGGGGGCACGCGTATGGCTACACCTTC
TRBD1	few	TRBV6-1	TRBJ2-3	CASRDRGRNTDTQHF	TGTGCCAGCAGAGACAGGGGCCGTAACACAGATACGCAGCACTTT
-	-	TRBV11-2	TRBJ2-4	CASSFRLEGRAKDIQNF	TGCGCCAGCAGCTTTCGACTAGAGGGAAGGGCCAAAGACATTCAGAACTTC
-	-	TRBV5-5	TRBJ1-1	CASSWRDTEAFF	TGTGCCAGTAGCTGGAGGGACACTGAAGCTTTCTTT
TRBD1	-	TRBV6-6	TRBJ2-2	CASKAGTDTGELFF	TGTGCCAGCAAGGCCGGGACAGACACCGGGGAGCTTTTTTTT
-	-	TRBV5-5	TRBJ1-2	CASSLEGANYDYTF	TGTGCCAGCAGCTTGGAAGGCGCGAACTACGACTACACCTTC
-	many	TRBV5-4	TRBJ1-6	CASSFPGQLNNSPLHF	TGTGCCAGCAGCTTCCCAGGACAGCTAAATAATTCACCCCTCCACTTT
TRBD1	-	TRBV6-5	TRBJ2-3	CVTSQAGFGTDTQYF	TGTGTCACCAGCCAAGCAGGTTTTGGGACAGACACGCAGTATTTT
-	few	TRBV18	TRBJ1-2	CASSPRTEEGYTF	TGTGCCAGCTCACCTAGGACGGAAGAGGGCTACACCTTC
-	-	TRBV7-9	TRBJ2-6	CVSSLDSSSSEANVLTF	TGTGTCAGCAGCTTAGACAGTTCTAGCTCTGAGGCCAACGTCCTGACTTTC
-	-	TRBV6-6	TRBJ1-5	CASSYRVEYNNQPRHF	TGTGCCAGCAGTTACCGAGTAGAGTATAACAATCAGCCCAGGCATTTT
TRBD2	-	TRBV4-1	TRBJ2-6	CASSQTSDSVANVLTF	TGCGCCAGCAGCCAGACTAGCGACTCTGTGGCCAACGTCCTGACTTTC
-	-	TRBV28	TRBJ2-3	CASSLRGTDAQYF	TGTGCCAGCAGCCTCAGGGGCACAGATGCGCAGTATTTT
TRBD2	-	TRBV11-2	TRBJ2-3	CASGFRTSRSSDTQYF	TGTGCCAGCGGCTTTCGGACTAGCAGGAGCTCAGATACGCAGTATTTT
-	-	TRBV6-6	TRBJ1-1	CTSRRRENTETFF	TGTACCAGCAGACGACGGGAGAACACTGAAACTTTCTTT
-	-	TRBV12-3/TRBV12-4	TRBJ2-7	CASELAESYEQYF	TGTGCCAGCGAACTAGCAGAATCCTACGAGCAGTACTTC
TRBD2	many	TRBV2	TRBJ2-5	CASSAGGESQYF	TGTGCCAGCAGCGCCGGGGGGGAATCCCAGTACTTC
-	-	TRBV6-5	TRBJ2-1	CAGSPTVLELYNERFF	TGTGCCGGCAGCCCCACAGTACTAGAGTTGTACAATGAGCGGTTCTTC
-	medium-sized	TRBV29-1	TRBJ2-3	CSVNAVGTDTQYF	TGCAGCGTCAACGCGGTAGGCACAGATACGCAGTATTTT
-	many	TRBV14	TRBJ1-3	CASSPFLGAGGNTIYF	TGTGCCAGCAGCCCCTTTCTTGGGGCGGGAGGAAACACCATATATTTT
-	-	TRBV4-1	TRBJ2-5	CASSRELAKVETQYF	TGCGCCAGCAGCCGAGAATTAGCCAAGGTAGAGACCCAGTACTTC
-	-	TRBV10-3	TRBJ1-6	CAIRAGPESPRHF	TGTGCTATCAGGGCCGGGCCAGAGTCACCCCGCCACTTT
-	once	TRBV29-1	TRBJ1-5	CSVRAELGNQPQHF	TGCAGCGTTCGGGCAGAACTTGGCAATCAGCCCCAGCATTTT
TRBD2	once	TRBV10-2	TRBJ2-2	CASSEIPGGGNTGKLFF	TGCGCCAGCAGCGAAATCCCGGGAGGGGGGAACACCGGGAAGCTGTTTTTT
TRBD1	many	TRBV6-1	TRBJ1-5	CASTLVQGEGNQPQHF	TGTGCCAGCACCTTAGTCCAGGGGGAAGGCAATCAGCCCCAGCATTTT
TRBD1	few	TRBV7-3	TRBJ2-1	CASSSQGAGYNEQFF	TGTGCCAGCAGCTCACAGGGGGCGGGTTACAATGAGCAGTTCTTC
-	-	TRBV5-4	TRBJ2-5	CVNSPSVQDQETQYF	TGTGTCAACAGCCCTTCTGTCCAGGACCAAGAGACCCAGTACTTC
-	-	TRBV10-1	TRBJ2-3	CASSKLDRAQDTQYF	TGCGCCAGCAGTAAGCTGGATAGAGCCCAAGATACGCAGTATTTT
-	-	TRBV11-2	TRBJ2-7	CASSPGGTLSYEQYF	TGTGCCAGCAGCCCCGGCGGGACACTATCCTACGAGCAGTACTTC
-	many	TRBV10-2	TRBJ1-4	CASGRRSLQATNEKLFF	TGCGCCAGCGGCAGAAGGAGTCTCCAAGCAACTAATGAAAAACTGTTTTTT
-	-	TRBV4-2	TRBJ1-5	CAISHNSDSNQPQHF	TGTGCCATCAGTCACAACAGTGATAGCAATCAGCCCCAGCATTTT